What follows are 21 T cell receptor beta chains derived from one specimen sequenced in a study of blood T cell repertoires in COVID-19. TCRdb keeps only in-frame clones here, not all; method: immunoSEQ multiplex PCR. The table includes about 360,000 clones, roughly 87% detected once. Sequencing input: PBMCs or T cells enriched from blood (not recorded which). All receptors come from a woman aged 35 to 49 with acute COVID-19.

The V gene is TRBV4-2, the J gene TRBJ2-5; D is uncertain. Germline V CDR1 and CDR2: LGHNA, YNFKEQ. The length of the CDR3 is 12 residues. Deletions cut 0 bases from V and 13 bases from J, with 12 bases between. For the CDR3, the DNA is TGTGCCAGCAGCCAAGATAAAACAGTAAGGTACTTC. Translating it yields CASSQDKTVRYF.

This clone was counted between two and nine times. The CDR3 DNA reads TGCGCCAGCAGCCCTACTAGCGGGGAATCCTACGAGCAGTACTTC. This encodes CASSPTSGESYEQYF. The chain recombines TRBV5-1 with TRBJ2-7, with 10 bases fitting TRBD2. The germline V gene encodes CDR1 SGHRS and CDR2 YFSETQ. This CDR3 is built from 15 residues. Unmatched junction bases numbered 5, after V lost 4 bases and J lost 1 base. Drawing the rest from reference TRBV5-1 and TRBJ2-7, the complete variable domain is KAGVTQTPRYLIKTRGQQVTLSCSPISGHRSVSWYQQTPGQGLQFLFEYFSETQRNKGNFPGRFSGRQFSNSRSEMNVSTLELGDSALYLCASSPTSGESYEQYFGPGTRLTVT.

In its sample, this clone was seen once. This chain joins TRBV19 and TRBJ1-2, with D possibly being TRBD1 (5 bases). With 9 bases removed from V and 6 bases from J, the gap between germline ends came to 20 bases. The CDR3 spans 14 residues. CDR1 and CDR2 from the germline V gene are LNHDA and SQIVND (reference sequence). The DNA for the CDR3 is TGTGCCAGCACCTTACTCGGGGAGGGGAATGGCTACACCTTC. Protein: CASTLLGEGNGYTF.

The chain couples TRBV19 to TRBJ1-1; D unresolved. Trimming pared 8 bases from V and 0 bases from J, leaving 13 bases between. The CDR3 contains 14 residues. Germline V gene lookup returns CDR1 LNHDA and CDR2 SQIVND (reference sequence). CDR3 coding DNA: TGTGCCAGTGCGTTTGGCGGTATGAACACTGAAGCTTTCTTT. It translates to CASAFGGMNTEAFF.

The chain recombines TRBV3-1 (or the pseudogene TRBV3-2) with TRBJ1-5; TRBD1 aligns across 9 bases. With V trimmed by 2 bases and J by 6 bases, 5 bases remained unmatched. Per the germline V gene, CDR1 is LGHDT and CDR2 is YNNKEL (reference sequence). The CDR3 has 15 residues. DNA of the CDR3: TGTGCCAGCAGCCAATTTACAGGGGGCAGTCAGCCCCAGCATTTT. It specifies CASSQFTGGSQPQHF.

On this clone: Distinct nucleotide sequences in the sample also encode this CDR3. The chain uses TRBV5-1 and TRBJ1-2, with TRBD1 matching over 8 bases. This CDR3 comprises 13 residues. V lost 4 bases to trimming and J lost 6 bases; unmatched junction nucleotides: 5. The V gene's germline CDR1 is SGHRS and CDR2 YFSETQ. The CDR3 protein is CASSLGQGDGYTF. CDR3 DNA: TGCGCCAGCAGCCTCGGACAGGGAGATGGCTACACCTTC.

The chain uses TRBV4-2 and TRBJ1-2; perhaps TRBD1 as D (5 bases). Germline V gives CDR1 LGHNA, CDR2 YNFKEQ. The V and J ends lost 2 bases and 6 bases respectively, with 16 bases between them. This CDR3 comprises 15 residues. CDR3 residues: CASSQQIRVENGYTF. The CDR3 nucleotides are TGTGCCAGCAGCCAACAGATCAGGGTGGAGAATGGCTACACCTTC.

The chain combines TRBV19 with TRBJ2-2, with D maybe TRBD2 (5 bases). V lost 6 bases, J lost 0 bases, and 14 bases lay in between. This CDR3 has 16 residues. Germline V gene lookup returns CDR1 LNHDA and CDR2 SQIVND (reference sequence). The CDR3 nucleotides read TGTGCCAGTAGAGTAGTTCGAGGGACGAACACCGGGGAGCTGTTTTTT. This encodes CASRVVRGTNTGELFF.

The J gene is TRBJ2-4, the V gene TRBV18, with TRBD1 identical over 7 bases. Per the germline V gene, CDR1 is KGHSH and CDR2 is LQKENI. The CDR3 is made up of 14 amino acids. V lost 3 bases and J lost 6; bases outside the gene matches: 5. The CDR3 coding sequence is TGTGCCAGCTCACCGGCCCGGGACAGAAACATTCAGTACTTC. Amino acids: CASSPARDRNIQYF.

This rearrangement joins TRBV19 to TRBJ1-1; TRBD1 is a possible D gene (6 bases). This CDR3 has 14 amino acids. Trimming shortened V by 4 bases and J by 1 base, and 10 bases separated the two germline ends. Germline CDR1 and CDR2: LNHDA and SQIVND (reference sequence). DNA for the CDR3: TGTGCCAGTAGTACAGGGGCCCCGAACACTGAAGCTTTCTTT. It is translated as CASSTGAPNTEAFF.

V is TRBV5-4 and J is TRBJ1-6, with D perhaps TRBD1 (6 bases). V was clipped by 0 bases and J by 2 bases, with 12 bases between them. The CDR3 is made up of 17 amino acids. CDR1 and CDR2 from the germline V gene are SGHNT and YYREEE (reference sequence). As DNA, the CDR3 is TGTGCCAGCAGCTTGGCCTGGGGGGGCGCCTATAATTCACCCCTCCACTTT. Translated, it gives CASSLAWGGAYNSPLHF.

The gene calls are TRBV7-9 and TRBJ2-1; D unresolved. Between the trimmed V and J ends, which lost 3 bases and 4 bases, there was a span of 13 bases. CDR1 is SEHNR, CDR2 FQNEAQ, per germline (reference sequence). The CDR3 is made up of 15 amino acids. The CDR3 region is CASSFTTTTYNEQFF. CDR3 bases: TGTGCCAGCAGCTTTACAACAACTACATACAATGAGCAGTTCTTC.

The V gene is TRBV5-4, the J gene TRBJ2-1, with D maybe TRBD1 (5 bases). Germline CDR1 reads SGHNT; CDR2 reads YYREEE (reference sequence). V lost 3 bases and J 1 base, leaving 11 bases between the germline ends. This CDR3 comprises 15 residues. CDR3 amino acids: CASSSTADSYNEQFF. The DNA of the CDR3 is TGTGCCAGCAGCTCGACAGCAGATTCCTACAATGAGCAGTTCTTC.

The chain is built from TRBV11-2 and TRBJ2-5; 9 positions match TRBD1. The CDR3 runs 15 residues. The germline V gene has CDR1 SGHAT and CDR2 FQNNGV. V gave up 0 bases and J gave up 5 bases; unmatched junction bases: 4. The CDR3 loop reads CASSLDPDRGETQYF. The CDR3 bases are TGTGCCAGCAGCTTAGATCCGGACAGGGGCGAGACCCAGTACTTC.

The chain recombines TRBV9 with TRBJ1-3, with 7 nucleotides matching TRBD1. Trimming cost V 0 bases and J 2 bases; bases outside gene matches: 5. Germline V CDR1 and CDR2: SGDLS, YYNGEE. There are 16 residues in the CDR3. The CDR3 is CASSVDPQGAGNTIYF. The CDR3 DNA sequence: TGTGCCAGCAGCGTAGATCCCCAGGGGGCTGGAAACACCATATATTTT.

J is TRBJ2-5 and V is TRBV12-5; TRBD1 agrees at 8 bases. The CDR3 runs to 16 residues. Unmatched junction bases numbered 9, after V lost 2 bases and J lost 4 bases. In germline, CDR1 is LGHNT, CDR2 FRNRAP. The CDR3 DNA sequence: TGTGCTAGTGGTTTGATAGTGGACAGGGCTCCAGAGACCCAGTACTTC. Translating it yields CASGLIVDRAPETQYF. Filled out from reference TRBV12-5 and TRBJ2-5, the complete variable domain reads DARVTQTPRHKVTEMGQEVTMRCQPILGHNTVFWYRQTMMQGLELLAYFRNRAPLDDSGMPKDRFSAEMPDATLATLKIQPSEPRDSAVYFCASGLIVDRAPETQYFGPGTRLLVL.

The chain couples TRBV2 to TRBJ2-1; the match to TRBD2 covers 12 bases. The junction had 7 bases not matched to a gene; V was cut back by 6 bases and J by 4 bases. Germline V gene sequence: CDR1 SNHLY, CDR2 FYNNEI. CDR3 length: 16 residues. The chain's CDR3 is CASRAGTSGYYNEQFF. CDR3 nucleotide sequence: TGTGCCAGCAGAGCCGGGACTAGCGGGTATTACAATGAGCAGTTCTTC. The variable domain in full, completed from reference TRBV2 and TRBJ2-1, reads EPEVTQTPSHQVTQMGQEVILRCVPISNHLYFYWYRQILGQKVEFLVSFYNNEISEKSEIFDDQFSVERPDGSNFTLKIRSTKLEDSAMYFCASRAGTSGYYNEQFFGPGTRLTVL.

V usage is TRBV10-3 and J usage is TRBJ2-1; TRBD2 matches at 8 bases. Germline V gene data show CDR1 as ENHRY and CDR2 as SYGVKD. V shed 11 bases and J 10 bases; nucleotides not matched to a gene: 10. The CDR3 sequence is 12 residues long. CDR3 in amino acids: CASRRGDDEQFF. The CDR3, as DNA: TGTGCCTCCCGGCGGGGGGATGACGAGCAGTTCTTC.

Details on this clone: The conserved phenylalanine or tryptophan is not found at the CDR3 terminus, so this likely reflects a read error. Because the CDR3's place on the DNA is in doubt, the DNA is left out and the CDR3 is given as listed by TCRdb. The CDR3 loop reads CARVRDTEG. The V and J genes are TRBV19 and TRBJ1-2; TRBD1 is the table's D call and was not checked against the DNA. Germline V gives CDR1 LNHDA, CDR2 SQIVND (reference sequence). The CDR3 sequence runs 9 residues, both termini included.

The rearrangement uses TRBV7-9 and TRBJ2-5; 8 bases agree with TRBD2. CDR1 SEHNR and CDR2 FQNEAQ come from the germline V gene (reference sequence). Unmatched junction bases numbered 9, after V lost 6 bases and J lost 0 bases. This CDR3 is built from 16 residues. The CDR3 nucleotides are TGTGCCAGCAGTACGGTGGCTAGCGGGTACCAAGAGACCCAGTACTTC. Translating it yields CASSTVASGYQETQYF.

The V gene is TRBV3-1 (or the pseudogene TRBV3-2), the J gene TRBJ2-5; 9 nucleotides line up with TRBD1. CDR1 and CDR2 (germline): LGHDT, YNNKEL (reference sequence). The V and J ends lost 1 base and 5 bases, in that order; junction bases with no gene match: 2. This CDR3 is 14 amino acids long. CDR3 residues: CASSQATGGETQYF. For the CDR3, the DNA is TGTGCCAGCAGCCAAGCCACAGGGGGCGAGACCCAGTACTTC.